The source of this T cell receptor (beta chain) is a study of CD8+ T cells in alopecia areata. As for the study in general: Those patients who were treated received oral tofacitinib, which was given at 5 to 10 mg twice daily for moderate-to-severe alopecia areata.

Sequencing used cDNA as its template, made by extracting RNA and reverse transcribing it. Produced via immunoSEQ multiplex PCR; TCRdb's table is partial and in-frame only. Seen here are 150,000 to 200,000 clones, about 66% observed once, and the top ten hold approximately 10%. Concerning this clone: What it recognizes is unknown.

The germline V gene has CDR1 SQVTM and CDR2 ANQGSEA. V was pared by 7 bases and J by 5 bases, with 12 bases between. The length of the CDR3 is 12 residues. Points from the study as a whole: With patients, TCR sharing proved less clear than in mice, a difference possibly related to HLA.

The sequence came from a human donor with alopecia areata. The starting material was CD8+ T cells sorted from blood, obtained at week 0. The chain recombines TRBV29-1 with TRBJ2-1; TRBD1 is a possible D gene (6 bases). The DNA of the CDR3 is TGCAGCGCCGGGACATATAACAATGAGCAGTTCTTC. Translation: CSAGTYNNEQFF.